This T cell receptor (beta chain) was observed in a study of T cells in Graves' hyperthyroidism and ophthalmopathy. For the study at large: Prior to any treatment, at the point of initial diagnosis, peripheral blood was collected.

TCR beta CDR3 regions were amplified from RNA. Carried out on the TCR CDR3, a first-round RT-PCR used the HTBI primer set. TCRdb used MiXCR to reprocess the multiplex PCR reads, holding one entry per CDR3 protein. The sample yields approximately 720,000 distinct CDR3 sequences, roughly a sixth seen once. Germline trimming cut 2 bases from V and 3 bases from J; bases unmatched to any gene: 9. Germline V gene data show CDR1 as MNHEY and CDR2 as SMNVEV (reference sequence). The CDR3 spans 17 residues. Newly diagnosed hyperthyroidism, duration under 2 months, in patients aged 18 to 65. Uncontrolled infections, other autoimmune diseases, pregnancy or lactation led to exclusion of patients. Using around 10 ml of fresh peripheral blood, PBMCs were prepared.

The sequenced sample consisted of blood. The rearrangement uses TRBV27 and TRBJ1-5, with 8 positions matching TRBD1. The TCR originated in a woman between 50 and 59 years old with Graves' hyperthyroidism that later progressed to Graves' ophthalmopathy. The CDR3 DNA reads TGTGCCAGCAGTTTAACCACTCCGACAGGGGACAATCAGCCCCAGCATTTT. Encoded protein: CASSLTTPTGDNQPQHF.